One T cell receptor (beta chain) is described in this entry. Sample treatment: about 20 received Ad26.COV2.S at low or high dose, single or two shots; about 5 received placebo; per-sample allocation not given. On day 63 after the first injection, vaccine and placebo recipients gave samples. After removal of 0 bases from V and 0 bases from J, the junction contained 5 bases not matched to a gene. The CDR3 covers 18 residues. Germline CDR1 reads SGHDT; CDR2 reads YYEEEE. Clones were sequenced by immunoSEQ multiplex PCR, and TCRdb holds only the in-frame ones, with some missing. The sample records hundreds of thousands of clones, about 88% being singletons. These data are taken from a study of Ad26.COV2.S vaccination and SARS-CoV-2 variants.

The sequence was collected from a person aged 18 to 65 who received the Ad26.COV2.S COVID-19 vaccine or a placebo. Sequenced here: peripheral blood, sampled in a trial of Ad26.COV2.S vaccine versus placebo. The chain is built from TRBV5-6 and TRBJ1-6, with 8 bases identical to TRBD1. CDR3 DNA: TGTGCCAGCAGCTTGGAGGGACAGGCGAACTCCTATAATTCACCCCTCCACTTT. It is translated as CASSLEGQANSYNSPLHF.